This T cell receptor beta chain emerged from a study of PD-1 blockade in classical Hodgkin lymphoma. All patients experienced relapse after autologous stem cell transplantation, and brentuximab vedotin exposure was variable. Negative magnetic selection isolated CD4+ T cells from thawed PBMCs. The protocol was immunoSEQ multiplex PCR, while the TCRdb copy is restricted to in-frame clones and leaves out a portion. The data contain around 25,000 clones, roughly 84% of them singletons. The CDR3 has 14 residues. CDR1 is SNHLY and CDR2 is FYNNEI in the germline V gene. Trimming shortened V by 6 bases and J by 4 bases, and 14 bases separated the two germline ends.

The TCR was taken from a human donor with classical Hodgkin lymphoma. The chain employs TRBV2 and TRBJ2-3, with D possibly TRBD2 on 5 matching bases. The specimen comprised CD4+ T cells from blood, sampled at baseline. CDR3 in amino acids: CASRWLAFADTQYF. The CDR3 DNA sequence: TGTGCCAGCAGATGGTTAGCGTTTGCAGATACGCAGTATTTT.